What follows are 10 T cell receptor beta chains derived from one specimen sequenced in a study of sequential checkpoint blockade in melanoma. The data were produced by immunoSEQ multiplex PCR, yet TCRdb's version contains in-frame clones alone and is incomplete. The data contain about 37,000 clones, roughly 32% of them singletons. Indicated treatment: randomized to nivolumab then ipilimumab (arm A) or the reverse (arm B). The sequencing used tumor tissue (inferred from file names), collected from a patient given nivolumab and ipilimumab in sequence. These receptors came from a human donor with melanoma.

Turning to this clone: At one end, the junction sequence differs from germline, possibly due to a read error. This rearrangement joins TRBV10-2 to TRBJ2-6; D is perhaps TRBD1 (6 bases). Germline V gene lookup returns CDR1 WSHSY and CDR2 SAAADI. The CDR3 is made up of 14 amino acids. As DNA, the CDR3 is TGCGCCAGCGGTGAGGGGGCTGGGGCCAACGTCCTGACTTTC. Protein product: CASGEGAGANVLTF.

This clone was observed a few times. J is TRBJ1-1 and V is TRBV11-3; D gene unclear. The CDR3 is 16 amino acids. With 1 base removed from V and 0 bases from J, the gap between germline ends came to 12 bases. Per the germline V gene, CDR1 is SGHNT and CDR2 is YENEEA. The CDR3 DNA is TGTGCCAGCAGCTTAGGAACGGCCATAATGAACACTGAAGCTTTCTTT. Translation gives CASSLGTAIMNTEAFF.

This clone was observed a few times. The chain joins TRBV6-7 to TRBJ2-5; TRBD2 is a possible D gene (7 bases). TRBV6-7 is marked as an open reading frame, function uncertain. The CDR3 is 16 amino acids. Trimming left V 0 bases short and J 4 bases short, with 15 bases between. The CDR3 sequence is CASSYSGGGFGETQYF. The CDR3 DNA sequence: TGTGCCAGCAGTTACTCGGGAGGGGGGTTCGGAGAGACCCAGTACTTC.

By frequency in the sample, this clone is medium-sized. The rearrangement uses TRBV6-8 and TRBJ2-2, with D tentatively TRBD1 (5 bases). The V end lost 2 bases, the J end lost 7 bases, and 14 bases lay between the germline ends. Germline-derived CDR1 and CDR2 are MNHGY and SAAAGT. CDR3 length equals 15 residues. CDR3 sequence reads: CASSYLSDRNGELFF. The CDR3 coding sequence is TGTGCCAGCAGTTACCTGAGTGACAGAAACGGGGAGCTGTTTTTT.

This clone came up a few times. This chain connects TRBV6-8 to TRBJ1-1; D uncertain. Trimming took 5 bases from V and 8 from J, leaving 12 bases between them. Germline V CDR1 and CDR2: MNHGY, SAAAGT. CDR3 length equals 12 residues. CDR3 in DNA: TGTGCCAGCAGTCTCCATGGCCGGGAAGCTTTCTTT. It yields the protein CASSLHGREAFF.

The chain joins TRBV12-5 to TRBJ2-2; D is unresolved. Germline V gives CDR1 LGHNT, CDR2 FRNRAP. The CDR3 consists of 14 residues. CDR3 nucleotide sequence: TGTGCCAGCACGTACTTTCAGGACACCGGGGAGCTGTTTTTT. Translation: CASTYFQDTGELFF.

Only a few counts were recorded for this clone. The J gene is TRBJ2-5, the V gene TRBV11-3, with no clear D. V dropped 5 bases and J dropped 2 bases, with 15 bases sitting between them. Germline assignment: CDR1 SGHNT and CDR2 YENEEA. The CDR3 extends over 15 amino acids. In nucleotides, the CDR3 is TGTGCCAGCAGCATTAAAATATCGCGGCAAGAGACCCAGTACTTC. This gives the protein CASSIKISRQETQYF.

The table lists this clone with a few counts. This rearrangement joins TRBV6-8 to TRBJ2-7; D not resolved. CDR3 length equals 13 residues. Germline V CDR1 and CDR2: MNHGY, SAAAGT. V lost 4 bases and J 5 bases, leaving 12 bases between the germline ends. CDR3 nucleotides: TGTGCCAGCAGTTTAGGGATTCGCCACGAGCAGTACTTC. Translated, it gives CASSLGIRHEQYF.

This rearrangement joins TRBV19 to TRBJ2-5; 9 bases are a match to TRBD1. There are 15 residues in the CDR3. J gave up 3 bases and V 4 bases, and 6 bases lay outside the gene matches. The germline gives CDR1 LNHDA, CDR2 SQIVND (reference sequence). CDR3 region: CASSTYTGGEETQYF. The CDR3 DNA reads TGTGCCAGTAGTACATATACAGGGGGCGAAGAGACCCAGTACTTC.

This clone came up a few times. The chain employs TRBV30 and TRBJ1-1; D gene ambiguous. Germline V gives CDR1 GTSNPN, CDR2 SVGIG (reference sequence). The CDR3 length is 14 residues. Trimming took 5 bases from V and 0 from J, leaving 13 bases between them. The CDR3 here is CAWGRSGMNTEAFF. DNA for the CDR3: TGTGCCTGGGGGAGGTCGGGGATGAACACTGAAGCTTTCTTT.